These 9 T cell receptor beta chains originate from one sample sequenced in a study of blood T cell repertoires in COVID-19. This table comes from immunoSEQ multiplex PCR, and its TCRdb copy is limited to in-frame clones, with some not included. The table has 400,000 or so clones, approximately 87% seen once. Source material: PBMCs or T cells enriched from blood (not recorded which). These receptors were taken from a man aged 35-49 years in a cohort exposed to, infected with or recovered from COVID-19 (not recorded which).

The chain recombines TRBV19 with TRBJ2-6; tentatively, D is TRBD1 (5 bases). Germline CDR1 and CDR2: LNHDA and SQIVND (reference sequence). This CDR3 has 17 amino acids. Trimming removed 2 bases from V and 2 bases from J, with 13 bases in between. The CDR3 loop reads CASSIRAGQTGANVLTF. CDR3 in DNA: TGTGCCAGTAGTATAAGGGCAGGGCAGACTGGGGCCAACGTCCTGACTTTC.

In this sample, this clone turned up once. The chain recombines TRBV6-5 with TRBJ2-5, with D possibly matching TRBD2 (6 bases). Deletions cut 0 bases from V and 3 bases from J, with 8 bases between. CDR1 and CDR2 (germline): MNHEY, SVGAGI. This CDR3 has 14 residues. CDR3 nucleotide sequence: TGTGCCAGCAGTTACTCGCGGGGCGAAGAGACCCAGTACTTC. Its translation is CASSYSRGEETQYF.

This clone was counted a single time. The chain combines TRBV30 with TRBJ1-2, with unresolved D. Trimming stripped 8 bases from V and 6 bases from J, with 19 bases between. The CDR3 has 13 residues. CDR1 is GTSNPN, CDR2 SVGIG, per germline (reference sequence). This CDR3 reads CARNFDGRHGYTF. CDR3 nucleotide sequence: TGTGCCCGAAATTTTGACGGCAGGCATGGCTACACCTTC.

This clone has just one count. One end of the junction varies from germline; a read error may be responsible. This chain joins TRBV18 and TRBJ2-5; the match to TRBD1 covers 7 bases. This CDR3 is built from 12 residues. Germline CDR1 is KGHSH and CDR2 is LQKENI. Here the CDR3 reads CASSPQGETQYF. DNA for the CDR3: TGTGCCAGCTCCCCACAGGGGGAGACCCAGTACTTC.

V and J are TRBV3-1 (or the pseudogene TRBV3-2) and TRBJ2-1; TRBD2 might be the D (6 bases). The V gene lost 0 bases and the J gene lost 10 bases, with 10 bases spanning the gap. Germline V gene sequence: CDR1 LGHDT, CDR2 YNNKEL (reference sequence). The CDR3 totals 13 residues. CDR3 amino acids: CASSQDSGREQFF. Here the CDR3 DNA reads TGTGCCAGCAGCCAAGATTCGGGGAGGGAGCAGTTCTTC.

This clone has a handful of counts. The rearrangement uses TRBV19 and TRBJ2-7; 10 bases line up with TRBD2. The CDR3 spans 15 residues. Germline V gives CDR1 LNHDA, CDR2 SQIVND (reference sequence). V shed 3 bases, J shed 2 bases, and the junction held 4 bases outside the gene matches. CDR3 coding DNA: TGTGCCAGTAGTATGCTAGCGGGAGATGCCTACGAGCAGTACTTC. Its protein product is CASSMLAGDAYEQYF.

The rearrangement joins TRBV6-6 to TRBJ2-7; D is perhaps TRBD1 (5 bases). The length of the CDR3 is 14 residues. V lost 2 bases to trimming and J lost 2 bases, with 10 bases between them. The V gene's germline CDR1 is MNHNY and CDR2 SVGAGI (reference sequence). The CDR3 DNA is TGTGCCAGCAGTTACGCCAGGGTCCCCTACGAGCAGTACTTC. Translating it yields CASSYARVPYEQYF.

The V and J genes are TRBV9 and TRBJ1-5; D might be TRBD1 (5 bases). Germline V lookup: CDR1 SGDLS, CDR2 YYNGEE. V lost 3 bases, J lost 3 bases, and 7 bases lay in between. CDR3 length equals 13 residues. The CDR3 nucleotides are TGTGCCAGCAGCGCAGGGTACAATCAGCCCCAGCATTTT. The encoded protein is CASSAGYNQPQHF.

The CDR3 loop is CASSVEDSSSSGANVLTF. The CDR3 DNA is TGCGCCAGCAGCGTCGAGGACAGCTCGAGCTCTGGGGCCAACGTCCTGACTTTC. The chain combines TRBV5-1 with TRBJ2-6, with D perhaps matching TRBD1 (6 bases). Trimming took off 4 bases at V and 0 bases at J, with 17 bases between the two ends. Looked up from germline, CDR1 is SGHRS and CDR2 is YFSETQ. This CDR3 is 18 amino acids long.